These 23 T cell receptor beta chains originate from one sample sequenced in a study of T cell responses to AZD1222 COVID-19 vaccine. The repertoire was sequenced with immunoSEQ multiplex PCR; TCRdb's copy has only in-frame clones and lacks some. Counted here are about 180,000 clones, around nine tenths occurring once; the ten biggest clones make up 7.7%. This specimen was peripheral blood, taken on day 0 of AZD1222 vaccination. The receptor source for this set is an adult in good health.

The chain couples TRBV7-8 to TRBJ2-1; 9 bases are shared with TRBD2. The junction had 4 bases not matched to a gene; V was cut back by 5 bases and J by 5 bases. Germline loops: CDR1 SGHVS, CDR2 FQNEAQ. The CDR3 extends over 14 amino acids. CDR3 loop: CASSQVAGDNEQFF. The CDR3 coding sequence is TGTGCCAGCAGCCAAGTAGCGGGGGACAATGAGCAGTTCTTC.

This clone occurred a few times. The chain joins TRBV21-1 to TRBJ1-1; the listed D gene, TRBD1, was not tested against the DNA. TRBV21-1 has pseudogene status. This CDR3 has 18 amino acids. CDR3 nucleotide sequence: TGTGCCAGCAGCAAAGAGGGGGTACAGGGGGCGATGAACACTGAAGCTTTCTTT. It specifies CASSKEGVQGAMNTEAFF.

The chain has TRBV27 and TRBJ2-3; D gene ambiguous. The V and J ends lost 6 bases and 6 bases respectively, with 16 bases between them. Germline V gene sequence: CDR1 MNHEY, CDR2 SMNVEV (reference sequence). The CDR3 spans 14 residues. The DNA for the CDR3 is TGTGCCAGCAGGGTTTCGGCCCTCTCGGATACGCAGTATTTT. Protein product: CASRVSALSDTQYF.

For the CDR3, the DNA is TGCAGCGTTGAAGATACCCGGGACAGGGGGCTATTGAGCTCCTACAATGAGCAGTTCTTC. Amino acid sequence: CSVEDTRDRGLLSSYNEQFF. The chain couples TRBV29-1 to TRBJ2-1; TRBD1 matches at 12 bases. Germline CDR1 SQVTM, CDR2 ANQGSEA. Germline trimming cut 0 bases from V and 0 bases from J; bases unmatched to any gene: 12. This CDR3 contains 20 residues.

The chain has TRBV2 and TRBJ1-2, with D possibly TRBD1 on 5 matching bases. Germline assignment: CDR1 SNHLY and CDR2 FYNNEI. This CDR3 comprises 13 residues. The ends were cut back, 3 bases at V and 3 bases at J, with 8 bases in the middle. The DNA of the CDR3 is TGTGCCAGCAGTGACAGGGTAGACTATGGCTACACCTTC. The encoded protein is CASSDRVDYGYTF.

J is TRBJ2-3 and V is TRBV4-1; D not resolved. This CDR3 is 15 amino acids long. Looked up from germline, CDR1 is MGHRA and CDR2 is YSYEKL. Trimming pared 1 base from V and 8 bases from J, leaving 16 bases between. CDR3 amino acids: CASSQVATLYGTQYF. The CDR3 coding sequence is TGCGCCAGCAGCCAAGTCGCGACTTTGTATGGTACGCAGTATTTT.

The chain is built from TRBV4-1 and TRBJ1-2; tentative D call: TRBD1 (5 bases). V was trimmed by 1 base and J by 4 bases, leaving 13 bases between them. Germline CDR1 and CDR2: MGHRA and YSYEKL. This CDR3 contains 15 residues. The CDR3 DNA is TGCGCCAGCAGCCAAGTCCAAGGACATAGCTATGGCTACACCTTC. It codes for CASSQVQGHSYGYTF.

The CDR3 DNA sequence: TGTGCCAGCAGTCCACCTAGCGGGGGGACCTACGAGCAGTACTTC. Its protein is CASSPPSGGTYEQYF. The V call is TRBV2, the J call TRBJ2-7; 11 bases agree with TRBD2. V shed 5 bases, J shed 2 bases, and the junction held 5 bases outside the gene matches. CDR3 size: 15 residues. Germline values: CDR1 SNHLY, CDR2 FYNNEI. The variable domain in full, with the rest retrieved from reference TRBV2 and TRBJ2-7, is EPEVTQTPSHQVTQMGQEVILRCVPISNHLYFYWYRQILGQKVEFLVSFYNNEISEKSEIFDDQFSVERPDGSNFTLKIRSTKLEDSAMYFCASSPPSGGTYEQYFGPGTRLTVT.

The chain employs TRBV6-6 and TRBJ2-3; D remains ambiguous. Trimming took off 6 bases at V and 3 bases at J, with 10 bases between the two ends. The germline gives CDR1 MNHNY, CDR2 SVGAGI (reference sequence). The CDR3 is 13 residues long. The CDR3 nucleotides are TGTGCCAGCAGCACGAGTAGAACAGATACGCAGTATTTT. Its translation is CASSTSRTDTQYF.

The CDR3 is CASSPQANTEAFF. CDR3 DNA sequence: TGTGCCAGCAGCCCCCAGGCGAACACTGAAGCTTTCTTT. The chain recombines TRBV7-2 with TRBJ1-1; D is ambiguous. The V end lost 5 bases, the J end lost 1 base, and 8 bases lay between the germline ends. The CDR3 extends over 13 amino acids. Germline V gene sequence: CDR1 SGHTA, CDR2 FQGNSA.

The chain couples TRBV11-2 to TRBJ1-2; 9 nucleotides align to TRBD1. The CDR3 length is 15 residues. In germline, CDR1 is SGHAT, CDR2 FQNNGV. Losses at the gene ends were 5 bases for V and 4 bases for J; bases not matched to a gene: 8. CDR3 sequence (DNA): TGTGCCAGCAGCCCCCGGACAGGGGCTTCCTATGGCTACACCTTC. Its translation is CASSPRTGASYGYTF. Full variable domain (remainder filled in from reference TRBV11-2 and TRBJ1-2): EAGVAQSPRYKIIEKRQSVAFWCNPISGHATLYWYQQILGQGPKLLIQFQNNGVVDDSQLPKDRFSAERLKGVDSTLKIQPAKLEDSAVYLCASSPRTGASYGYTFGSGTRLTVV.

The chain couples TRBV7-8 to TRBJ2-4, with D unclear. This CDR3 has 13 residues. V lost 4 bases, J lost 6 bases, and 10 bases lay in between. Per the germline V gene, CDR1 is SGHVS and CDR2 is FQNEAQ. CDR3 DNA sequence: TGTGCCAGCAGCTCCAGTCCATCAAACATTCAGTACTTC. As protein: CASSSSPSNIQYF.

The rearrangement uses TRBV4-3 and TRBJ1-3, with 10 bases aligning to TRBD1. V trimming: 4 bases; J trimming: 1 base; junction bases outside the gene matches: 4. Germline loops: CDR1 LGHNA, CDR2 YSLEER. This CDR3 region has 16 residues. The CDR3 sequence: CASSRGQGVSGNTIYF. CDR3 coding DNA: TGCGCCAGCAGCCGAGGACAGGGGGTATCTGGAAACACCATATATTTT.

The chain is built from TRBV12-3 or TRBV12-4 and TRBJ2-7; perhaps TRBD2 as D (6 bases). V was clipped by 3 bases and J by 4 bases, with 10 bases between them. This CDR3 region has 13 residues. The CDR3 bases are TGTGCCAGCAGTTTGATTAGCGGATACGAGCAGTACTTC. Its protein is CASSLISGYEQYF.

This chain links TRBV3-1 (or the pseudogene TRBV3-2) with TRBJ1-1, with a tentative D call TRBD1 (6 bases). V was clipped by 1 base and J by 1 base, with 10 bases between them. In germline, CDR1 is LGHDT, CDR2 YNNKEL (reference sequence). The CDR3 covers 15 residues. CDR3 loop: CASSQGGGRNTEAFF. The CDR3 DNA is TGTGCCAGCAGCCAAGGAGGGGGTAGGAACACTGAAGCTTTCTTT.

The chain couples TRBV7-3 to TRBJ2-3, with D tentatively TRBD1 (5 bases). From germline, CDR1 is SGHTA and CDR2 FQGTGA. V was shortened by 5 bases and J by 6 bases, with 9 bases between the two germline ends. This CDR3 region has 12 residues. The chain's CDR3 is CASSPNRDTQYF. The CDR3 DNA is TGTGCCAGCAGCCCCAACAGGGATACGCAGTATTTT.

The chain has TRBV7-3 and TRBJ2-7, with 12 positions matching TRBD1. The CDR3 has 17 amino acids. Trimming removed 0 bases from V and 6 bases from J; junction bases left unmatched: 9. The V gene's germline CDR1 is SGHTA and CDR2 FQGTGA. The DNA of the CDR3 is TGTGCCAGCAGCTTAACGGGGCGGGGACAGGGGGCAGGCGAGCAGTACTTC. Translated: CASSLTGRGQGAGEQYF.

The CDR3 region is CASSISRGSSYNEQFF. CDR3 in DNA: TGTGCCAGTAGTATAAGCCGAGGCAGCTCCTACAATGAGCAGTTCTTC. The chain employs TRBV19 and TRBJ2-1; no definite D call. The CDR3 sequence is 16 residues long. The V gene lost 2 bases and the J gene lost 0 bases, with 11 bases spanning the gap. Germline-derived CDR1 and CDR2 are LNHDA and SQIVND (reference sequence). The full variable domain, completed using reference TRBV19 and TRBJ2-1, is DGGITQSPKYLFRKEGQNVTLSCEQNLNHDAMYWYRQDPGQGLRLIYYSQIVNDFQKGDIAEGYSVSREKKESFPLTVTSAQKNPTAFYLCASSISRGSSYNEQFFGPGTRLTVL.

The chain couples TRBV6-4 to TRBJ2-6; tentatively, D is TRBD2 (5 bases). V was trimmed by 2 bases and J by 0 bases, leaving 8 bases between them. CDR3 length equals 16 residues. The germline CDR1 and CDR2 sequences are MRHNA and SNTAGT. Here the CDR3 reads CASSDEGGSGANVLTF. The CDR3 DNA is TGTGCCAGCAGTGACGAGGGTGGCTCTGGGGCCAACGTCCTGACTTTC.

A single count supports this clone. The CDR3 DNA reads as TGTGCCAGCAGCGGGACAGGGATTACTGAAGCTTTCTTT. Protein sequence: CASSGTGITEAFF. The V call is TRBV9, the J call TRBJ1-1; 8 nucleotides line up with TRBD1. This CDR3 is 13 amino acids long. The J segment lost 5 bases and the V segment lost 3 bases, leaving 3 bases of the junction unmatched. The germline V gene has CDR1 SGDLS and CDR2 YYNGEE.

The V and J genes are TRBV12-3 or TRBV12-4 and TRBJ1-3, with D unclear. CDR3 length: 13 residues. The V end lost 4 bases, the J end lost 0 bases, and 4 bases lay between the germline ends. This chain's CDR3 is CASSWSSGNTIYF. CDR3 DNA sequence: TGTGCCAGCAGTTGGTCCTCTGGAAACACCATATATTTT.

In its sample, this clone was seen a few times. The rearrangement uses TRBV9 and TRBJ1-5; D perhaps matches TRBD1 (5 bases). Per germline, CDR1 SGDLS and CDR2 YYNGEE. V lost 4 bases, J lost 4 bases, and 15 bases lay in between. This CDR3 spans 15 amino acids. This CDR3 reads CASSPWDGWNQPQHF. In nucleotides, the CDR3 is TGTGCCAGCAGCCCTTGGGACGGGTGGAATCAGCCCCAGCATTTT.

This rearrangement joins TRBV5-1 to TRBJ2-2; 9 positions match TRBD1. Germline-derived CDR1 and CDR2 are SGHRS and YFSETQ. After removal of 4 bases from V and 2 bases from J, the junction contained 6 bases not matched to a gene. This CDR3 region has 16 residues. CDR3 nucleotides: TGCGCCAGCAGCGCGGGGACAGGGCCCAACACCGGGGAGCTGTTTTTT. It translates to CASSAGTGPNTGELFF.